This T cell receptor (beta chain) originates from a study of blood T cell repertoires in COVID-19. Study-wide background: The cDNA or gDNA used as material had been derived from T cells, B-cell-depleted T cells, or PBMCs.

CDR3 length: 14 residues. J was trimmed by 4 bases and V by 2 bases; bases with no gene match: 5. The germline V gene has CDR1 SQVTM and CDR2 ANQGSEA. Per the original data handling: Amplification of reference gene primers was used by the study to estimate nucleated cell counts. Some clones are missing from TCRdb's copy, which holds only in-frame ones; the method was immunoSEQ multiplex PCR. V, J and clone size reflect that table, while D and trimming were determined from the DNA. In the table there are under 200,000 clones, approximately 84% of which are singletons. V gene TRBV29-1 combines with J gene TRBJ2-1; 7 bases align to TRBD1. The sample was peripheral blood. This clonotype was sampled from a man aged 70 or older with active or convalescent COVID-19. The CDR3 spells CSVENRGPYNEQFF. CDR3 nucleotide sequence: TGCAGCGTTGAAAACAGGGGCCCTTACAATGAGCAGTTCTTC.